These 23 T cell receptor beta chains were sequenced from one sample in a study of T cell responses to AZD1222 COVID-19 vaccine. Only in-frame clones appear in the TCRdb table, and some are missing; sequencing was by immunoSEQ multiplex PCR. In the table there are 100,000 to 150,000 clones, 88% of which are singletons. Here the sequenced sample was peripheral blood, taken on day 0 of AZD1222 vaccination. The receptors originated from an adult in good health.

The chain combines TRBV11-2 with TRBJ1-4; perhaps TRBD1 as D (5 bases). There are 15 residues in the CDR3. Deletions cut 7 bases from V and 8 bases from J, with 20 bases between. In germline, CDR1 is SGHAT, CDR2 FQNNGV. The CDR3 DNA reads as TGTGCCAGCACCCGGGGAGGTGGGGCCGGGGAAAAACTGTTTTTT. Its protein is CASTRGGGAGEKLFF.

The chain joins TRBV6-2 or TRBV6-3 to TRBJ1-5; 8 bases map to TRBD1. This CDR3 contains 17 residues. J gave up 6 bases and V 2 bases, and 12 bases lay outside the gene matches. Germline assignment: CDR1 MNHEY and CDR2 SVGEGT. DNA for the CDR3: TGTGCCAGCAGTTACCAACTCGGACAGGGATCGAGTCAGCCCCAGCATTTT. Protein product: CASSYQLGQGSSQPQHF.

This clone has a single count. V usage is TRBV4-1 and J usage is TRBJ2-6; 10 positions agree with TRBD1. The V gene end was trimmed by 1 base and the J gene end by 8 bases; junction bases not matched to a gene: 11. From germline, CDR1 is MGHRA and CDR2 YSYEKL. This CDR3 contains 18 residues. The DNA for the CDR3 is TGCGCCAGCAGCCAAGGCCCTCCCGGGACAGGGGTAACCAACGTCCTGACTTTC. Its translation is CASSQGPPGTGVTNVLTF.

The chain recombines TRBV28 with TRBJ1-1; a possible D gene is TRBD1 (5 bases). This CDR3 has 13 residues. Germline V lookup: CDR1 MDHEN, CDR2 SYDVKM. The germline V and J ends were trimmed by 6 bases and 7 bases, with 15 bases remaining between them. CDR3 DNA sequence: TGTGCCAGCAGCCGGGGGGTGCCCCTTGAAGCTTTCTTT. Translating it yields CASSRGVPLEAFF.

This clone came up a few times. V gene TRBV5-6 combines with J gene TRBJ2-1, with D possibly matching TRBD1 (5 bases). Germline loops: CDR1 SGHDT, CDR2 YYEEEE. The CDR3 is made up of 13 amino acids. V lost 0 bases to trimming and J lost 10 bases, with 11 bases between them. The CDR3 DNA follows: TGTGCCAGCAGCTTGGGCCTGAGGACAGAGCAGTTCTTC. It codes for CASSLGLRTEQFF.

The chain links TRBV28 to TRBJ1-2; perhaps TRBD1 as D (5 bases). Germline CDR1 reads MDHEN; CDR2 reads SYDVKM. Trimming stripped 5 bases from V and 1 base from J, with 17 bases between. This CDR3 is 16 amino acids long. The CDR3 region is CASSPPAGTYNYGYTF. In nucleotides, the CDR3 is TGTGCCAGCAGTCCACCGGCGGGGACCTATAACTATGGCTACACCTTC.

The DNA of the CDR3 is TGTGCCAGCAGCACCTCTACCTCTGGAAACACCATATATTTT. This translates into CASSTSTSGNTIYF. The J gene is TRBJ1-3, the V gene TRBV9; D not certain. The CDR3 is made up of 14 amino acids. Germline assignment: CDR1 SGDLS and CDR2 YYNGEE. Trimming removed 4 bases at V and 0 bases at J, with 8 bases between.

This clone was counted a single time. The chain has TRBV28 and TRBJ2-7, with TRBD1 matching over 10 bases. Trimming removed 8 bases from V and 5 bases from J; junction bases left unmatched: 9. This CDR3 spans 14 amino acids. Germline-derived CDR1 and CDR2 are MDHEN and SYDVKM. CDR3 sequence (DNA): TGTGCCAGCTGGAACCGGGACAGGGGCAACGAGCAGTACTTC. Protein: CASWNRDRGNEQYF.

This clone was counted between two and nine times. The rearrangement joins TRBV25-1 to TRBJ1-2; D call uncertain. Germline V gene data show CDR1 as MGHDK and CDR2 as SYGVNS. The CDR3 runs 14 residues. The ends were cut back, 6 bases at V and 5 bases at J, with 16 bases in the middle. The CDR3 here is CASSSRTEIYGYTF. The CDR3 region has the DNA TGTGCCAGCAGCTCTCGGACGGAGATTTATGGCTACACCTTC.

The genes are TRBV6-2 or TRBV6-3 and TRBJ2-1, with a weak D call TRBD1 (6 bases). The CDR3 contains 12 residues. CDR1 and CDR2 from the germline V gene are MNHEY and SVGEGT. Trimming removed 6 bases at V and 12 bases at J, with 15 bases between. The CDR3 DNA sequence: TGTGCCAGCAGCTTACGTAGGACAGCGCAGTTCTTC. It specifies CASSLRRTAQFF.

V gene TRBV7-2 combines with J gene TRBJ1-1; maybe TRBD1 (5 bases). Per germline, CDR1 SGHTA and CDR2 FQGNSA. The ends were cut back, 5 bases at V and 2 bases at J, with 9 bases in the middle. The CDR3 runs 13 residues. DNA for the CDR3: TGTGCCAGCAGCCGGGACGGCAACACTGAAGCTTTCTTT. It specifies CASSRDGNTEAFF.

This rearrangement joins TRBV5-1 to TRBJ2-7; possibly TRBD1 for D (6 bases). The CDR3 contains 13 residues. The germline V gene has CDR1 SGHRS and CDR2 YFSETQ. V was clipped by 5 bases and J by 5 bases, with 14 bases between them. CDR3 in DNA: TGCGCCAGCAGGATACAGGGTTGGGACGAGCAGTACTTC. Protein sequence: CASRIQGWDEQYF.

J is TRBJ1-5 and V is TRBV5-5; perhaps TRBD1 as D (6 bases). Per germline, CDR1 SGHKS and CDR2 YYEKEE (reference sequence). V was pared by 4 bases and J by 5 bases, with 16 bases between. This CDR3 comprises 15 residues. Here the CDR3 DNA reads TGTGCCAGCAGCACCGACAGGTTCCACCATCAGCCCCAGCATTTT. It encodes CASSTDRFHHQPQHF.

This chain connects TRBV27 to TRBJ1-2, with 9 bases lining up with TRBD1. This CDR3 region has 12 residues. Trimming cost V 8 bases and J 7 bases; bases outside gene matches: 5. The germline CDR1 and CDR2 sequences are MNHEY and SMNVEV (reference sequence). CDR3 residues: CASATGGRGYTF. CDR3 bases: TGTGCCAGCGCAACAGGGGGCCGTGGCTACACCTTC.

DNA of the CDR3: TGTGCCAGCAGTCCTAGGACGAGCTCCTACAATGAGCAGTTCTTC. The encoded protein is CASSPRTSSYNEQFF. The chain links TRBV6-5 to TRBJ2-1, with D hard to call. V gave up 5 bases and J gave up 0 bases, with 11 bases separating them. This CDR3 has 15 residues. Germline CDR1 is MNHEY and CDR2 is SVGAGI.

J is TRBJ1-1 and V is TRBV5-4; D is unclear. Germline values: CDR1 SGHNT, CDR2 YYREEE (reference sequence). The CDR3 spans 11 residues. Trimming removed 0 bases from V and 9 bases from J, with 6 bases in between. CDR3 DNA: TGTGCCAGCAGCTTGGAGGCCCAAGCTTTCTTT. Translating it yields CASSLEAQAFF.

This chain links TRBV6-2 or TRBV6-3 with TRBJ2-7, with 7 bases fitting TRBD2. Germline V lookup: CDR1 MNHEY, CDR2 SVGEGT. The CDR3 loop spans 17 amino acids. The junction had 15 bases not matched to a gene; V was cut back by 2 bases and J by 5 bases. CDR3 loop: CASSYLGLGGGFNEQYF. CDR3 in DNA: TGTGCCAGCAGTTACCTCGGGTTAGGCGGGGGATTCAACGAGCAGTACTTC.

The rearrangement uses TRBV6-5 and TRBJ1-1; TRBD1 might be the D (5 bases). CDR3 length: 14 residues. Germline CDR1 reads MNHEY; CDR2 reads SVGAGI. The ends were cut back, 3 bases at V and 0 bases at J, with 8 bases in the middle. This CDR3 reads CASSYGTVNTEAFF. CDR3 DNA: TGTGCCAGCAGTTATGGGACGGTGAACACTGAAGCTTTCTTT.

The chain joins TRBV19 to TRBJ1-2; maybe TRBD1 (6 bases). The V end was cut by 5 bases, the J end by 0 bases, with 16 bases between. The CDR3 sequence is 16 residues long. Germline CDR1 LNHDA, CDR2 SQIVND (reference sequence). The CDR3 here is CASSAKTGSPNYGYTF. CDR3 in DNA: TGTGCCAGTAGTGCAAAAACAGGGTCCCCTAACTATGGCTACACCTTC.

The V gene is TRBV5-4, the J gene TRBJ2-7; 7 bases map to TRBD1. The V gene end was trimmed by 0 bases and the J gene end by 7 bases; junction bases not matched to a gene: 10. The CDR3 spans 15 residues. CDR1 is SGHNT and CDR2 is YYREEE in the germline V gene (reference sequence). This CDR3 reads CASSLVGGATGEQYF. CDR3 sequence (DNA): TGTGCCAGCAGCTTGGTAGGGGGCGCAACGGGGGAGCAGTACTTC. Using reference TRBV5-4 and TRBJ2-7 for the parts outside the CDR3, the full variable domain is ETGVTQSPTHLIKTRGQQVTLRCSSQSGHNTVSWYQQALGQGPQFIFQYYREEENGRGNFPPRFSGLQFPNYSSELNVNALELDDSALYLCASSLVGGATGEQYFGPGTRLTVT.

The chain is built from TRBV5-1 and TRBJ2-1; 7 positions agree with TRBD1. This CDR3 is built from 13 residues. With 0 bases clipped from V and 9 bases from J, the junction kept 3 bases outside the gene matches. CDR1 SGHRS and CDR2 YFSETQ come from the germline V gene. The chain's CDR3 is CASSLEGAVEQFF. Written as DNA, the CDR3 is TGCGCCAGCAGCTTGGAGGGGGCGGTTGAGCAGTTCTTC.

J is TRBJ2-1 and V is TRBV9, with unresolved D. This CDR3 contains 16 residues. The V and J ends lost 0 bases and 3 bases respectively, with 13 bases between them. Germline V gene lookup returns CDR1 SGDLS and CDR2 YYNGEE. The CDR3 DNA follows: TGTGCCAGCAGCGTAGGGCGGCAGGCCAGCTACAATGAGCAGTTCTTC. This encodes CASSVGRQASYNEQFF.

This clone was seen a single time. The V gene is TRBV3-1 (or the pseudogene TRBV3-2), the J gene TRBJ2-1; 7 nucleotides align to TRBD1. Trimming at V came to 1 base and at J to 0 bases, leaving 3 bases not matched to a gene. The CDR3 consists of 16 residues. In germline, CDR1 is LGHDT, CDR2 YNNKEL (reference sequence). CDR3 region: CASSQVGGRSYNEQFF. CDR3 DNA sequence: TGTGCCAGCAGCCAAGTAGGGGGCCGCTCCTACAATGAGCAGTTCTTC.